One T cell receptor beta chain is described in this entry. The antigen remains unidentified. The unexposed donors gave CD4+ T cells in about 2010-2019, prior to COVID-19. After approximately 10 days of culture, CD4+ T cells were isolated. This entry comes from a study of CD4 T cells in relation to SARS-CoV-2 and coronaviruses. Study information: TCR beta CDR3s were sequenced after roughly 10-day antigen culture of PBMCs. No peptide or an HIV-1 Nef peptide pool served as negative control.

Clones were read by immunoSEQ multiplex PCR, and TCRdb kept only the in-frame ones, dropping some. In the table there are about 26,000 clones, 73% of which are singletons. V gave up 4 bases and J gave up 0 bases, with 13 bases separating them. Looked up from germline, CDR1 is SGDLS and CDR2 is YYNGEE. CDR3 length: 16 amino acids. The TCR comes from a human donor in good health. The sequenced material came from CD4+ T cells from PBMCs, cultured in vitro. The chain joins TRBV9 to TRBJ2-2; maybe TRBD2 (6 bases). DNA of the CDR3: TGTGCCAGCAGCCCCCAAGCGGGTACGAACACCGGGGAGCTGTTTTTT. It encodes CASSPQAGTNTGELFF. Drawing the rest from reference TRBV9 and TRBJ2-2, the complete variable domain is DSGVTQTPKHLITATGQRVTLRCSPRSGDLSVYWYQQSLDQGLQFLIQYYNGEERAKGNILERFSAQQFPDLHSELNLSSLELGDSALYFCASSPQAGTNTGELFFGEGSRLTVL.